This T cell receptor (beta chain) was sequenced for a study of blood T cell repertoires in COVID-19. Study-level information: Donors in the United States, Italy and Spain gave samples during acute or convalescent COVID-19. T cells, B-cell-depleted T cells, or PBMCs provided the cDNA or gDNA that served as material.

Original processing methods: Amplification with reference gene primers provided the estimates of nucleated cell counts. The repertoire was sequenced with immunoSEQ multiplex PCR; TCRdb's copy has only in-frame clones and lacks some. V, J and clone size are taken as reported in that table, and D and trimming were inferred from the DNA itself. The table has fewer than 200,000 clones, about 85% seen once. V lost 5 bases and J lost 7; bases outside the gene matches: 18. The CDR3 is 18 amino acids. Germline values: CDR1 SQVTM, CDR2 ANQGSEA. The specimen was peripheral blood. The J gene is TRBJ2-1, the V gene TRBV29-1, with 12 bases that match TRBD2. The TCR comes from a woman older than 75 with acute or convalescent COVID-19. In DNA form, the CDR3 reads TGCAGCGTTCAGGGAGGTTTCGTCACTAGCGGGGGGAGGAATGAGCAGTTCTTC. It codes for CSVQGGFVTSGGRNEQFF.